The present TCR beta chain was sequenced within a study of early T cells in non-severe SARS-CoV-2 infection. Study summary: From unsorted whole blood, bulk RNA was sequenced, and the chains remained unpaired. Findings and limits, study-wide: Sequences matched to VDJdb favored anti-spike CD8 responses, while private and CD4 specificities were missed.

Unique molecular identifiers were affixed to single, distinct cDNA molecules. MiXCR, applied by TCRdb to the 5' RACE reads, yields one record per CDR3 protein. This sample yields roughly 75,000 distinct CDR3 sequences, of which 15% to 20% are seen a single time; 2.5% to 3% belongs to the top ten. The CDR3 extends over 12 amino acids. The germline gives CDR1 DFQATT, CDR2 SNEGSKA (reference sequence). The V end lost 2 bases, the J end lost 1 base, and 2 bases lay between the germline ends. This clonotype was seen more than once but under ten times. Its target is unknown. Sequencing was done on a sample of whole blood. V is TRBV20-1 and J is TRBJ2-2; D ambiguous. This TCR derives from an adult who was a healthcare worker with PCR-confirmed SARS-CoV-2 infection or an uninfected control (not recorded which). The CDR3 nucleotides read TGCAGTGCTAGACGGAACACCGGGGAGCTGTTTTTT. Amino acid sequence: CSARRNTGELFF.